The 5 T cell receptor beta chains presented below share a single source sample, sequenced in a study of T cell changes during pregnancy in multiple sclerosis. Method: immunoSEQ multiplex PCR; TCRdb's copy keeps in-frame clones and lacks some. The repertoire holds approximately 96,000 clones, with 92% as singletons. Sample: peripheral blood, taken after pregnancy. The receptors shown here come from a female donor in good health, enrolled as a control in a pregnancy study.

The chain has TRBV30 and TRBJ2-1; tentative D call: TRBD1 (6 bases). This CDR3 is 12 amino acids long. V was shortened by 6 bases and J by 4 bases, with 10 bases between the two germline ends. Germline V gives CDR1 GTSNPN, CDR2 SVGIG (reference sequence). The CDR3 loop reads CACRGRYNEQFF. The CDR3 DNA reads TGTGCCTGCAGGGGACGTTACAATGAGCAGTTCTTC.

The chain recombines TRBV5-1 with TRBJ2-7, with a tentative D call TRBD1 (6 bases). There are 14 residues in the CDR3. Germline values: CDR1 SGHRS, CDR2 YFSETQ. V lost 0 bases to trimming and J lost 0 bases, with 7 bases between them. The CDR3 reads CASSLVQGSYEQYF. CDR3 nucleotides: TGCGCCAGCAGCTTGGTACAGGGCTCCTACGAGCAGTACTTC.

The rearrangement links TRBV6-1 to TRBJ1-3, with 7 bases fitting TRBD1. The CDR3 has 14 amino acids. V dropped 8 bases and J dropped 3; count of bases not matched to a gene: 7. Germline V gives CDR1 MNHNS, CDR2 SASEGT. CDR3 sequence (DNA): TGTGCCAGCGGAAGGGGGCTTAATGGAAACACCATATATTTT. It specifies CASGRGLNGNTIYF.

A single count supports this clone. The rearrangement joins TRBV27 to TRBJ1-1; 7 bases agree with TRBD1. Trimming at V came to 0 bases and at J to 4 bases, leaving 2 bases not matched to a gene. Per germline, CDR1 MNHEY and CDR2 SMNVEV (reference sequence). The CDR3 contains 14 residues. CDR3: CASSLSQGGTEAFF. The CDR3 DNA sequence: TGTGCCAGCAGTTTATCTCAGGGGGGCACTGAAGCTTTCTTT.

CDR3 DNA: TGTGCCAGCACTACTAGGACAGGAAACTATGGCTACACCTTC. Amino acid sequence: CASTTRTGNYGYTF. The V gene is TRBV6-1, the J gene TRBJ1-2; the match to TRBD1 covers 7 bases. The CDR3 contains 14 residues. From germline, CDR1 is MNHNS and CDR2 SASEGT. With 7 bases clipped from V and 2 bases from J, the junction kept 7 bases outside the gene matches.